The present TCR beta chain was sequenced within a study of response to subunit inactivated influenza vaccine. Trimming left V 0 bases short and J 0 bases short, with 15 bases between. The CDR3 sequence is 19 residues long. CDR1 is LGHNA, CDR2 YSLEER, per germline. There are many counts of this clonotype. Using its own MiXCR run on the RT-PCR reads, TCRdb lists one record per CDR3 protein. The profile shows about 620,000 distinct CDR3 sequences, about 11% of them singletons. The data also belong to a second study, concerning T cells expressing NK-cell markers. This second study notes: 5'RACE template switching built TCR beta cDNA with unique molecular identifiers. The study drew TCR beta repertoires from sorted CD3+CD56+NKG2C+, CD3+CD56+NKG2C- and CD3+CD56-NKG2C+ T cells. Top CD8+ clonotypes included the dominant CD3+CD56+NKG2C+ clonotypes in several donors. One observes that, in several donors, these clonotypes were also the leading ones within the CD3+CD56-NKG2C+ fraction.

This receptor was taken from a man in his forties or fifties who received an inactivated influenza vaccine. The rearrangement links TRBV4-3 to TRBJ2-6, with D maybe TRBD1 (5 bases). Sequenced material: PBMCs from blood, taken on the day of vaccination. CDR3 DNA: TGCGCCAGCAGCCAAGAAATCCCAGGGTGGGGCTCTGGGGCCAACGTCCTGACTTTC. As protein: CASSQEIPGWGSGANVLTF.